This T cell receptor (beta chain) was documented in a study of tumor and adjacent non-tumor tissue in lung cancer. Turning to the study itself: On average, productive TCRbeta reads reached roughly 4 million per sample.

The template was RNA from unsorted bulk tissue. Germline loops: CDR1 MNHEY, CDR2 SVGAGI. The CDR3 extends over 13 amino acids. TCRbeta libraries were built with three rounds of nested PCR, modified from ARM-PCR. In TCRdb, the multiplex PCR reads were re-called with MiXCR into one record per CDR3 protein. This table has some 84,000 distinct CDR3 sequences, 61% appearing once. Study-wide findings and caveats: Normal lung showed higher cumulative top 100 clone frequency than tumor. Significantly higher TCR diversity was found in tumor than normal lung. Higher tumor TCR diversity was associated with shorter survival.

Note on this clonotype: Its matching antigen is unknown. One end of the junction fails to match germline, which may point to a read error.

The genes are TRBV6-5 and TRBJ1-5; D is ambiguous. What was sequenced was lung tumor tissue. The sequence came from a man between 65 and 85 years old with non-small cell lung cancer. The CDR3, as DNA: TGTGCCAGAAGTCGAAGGGCCAATCAGGCCCAGCATTTT. The encoded protein is CARSRRANQAQHF.